There are a few counts of the clone carrying this TCR beta chain. Its specificity is not known. This specimen comes from a study of OX40 agonist ivuxolimab in advanced cancers. Study as a whole: Treatment of patients was with ivuxolimab, an agonistic anti-OX40 (CD134) antibody. Patients were over 65% male with ages roughly 23 to 79, mean roughly 64.

Profiling relied on immunoSEQ multiplex PCR, and the TCRdb table lists in-frame clones only, not all of them. Of roughly 64,000 clones in the sample, more than 80% were seen once. Overall study results and limits: On average, a greater number of expanded clones characterised CD8+ T cells relative to CD4+.

The CDR3 sequence is 15 residues long. Germline-derived CDR1 and CDR2 are MDHEN and SYDVKM. The V gene end was trimmed by 5 bases and the J gene end by 4 bases; junction bases not matched to a gene: 9. The sample consisted of CD4+ or CD8+ T cells sorted from blood, taken in a trial of the OX40 agonist ivuxolimab. This TCR was recovered from an adult with an advanced solid tumor such as melanoma, head and neck, liver or kidney cancer. This chain uses TRBV28 with TRBJ2-7, with 9 bases identical to TRBD2. The CDR3: CASSADVLAGYEQYF. CDR3 in DNA: TGTGCCAGCAGTGCCGATGTTCTAGCGGGGTACGAGCAGTACTTC.